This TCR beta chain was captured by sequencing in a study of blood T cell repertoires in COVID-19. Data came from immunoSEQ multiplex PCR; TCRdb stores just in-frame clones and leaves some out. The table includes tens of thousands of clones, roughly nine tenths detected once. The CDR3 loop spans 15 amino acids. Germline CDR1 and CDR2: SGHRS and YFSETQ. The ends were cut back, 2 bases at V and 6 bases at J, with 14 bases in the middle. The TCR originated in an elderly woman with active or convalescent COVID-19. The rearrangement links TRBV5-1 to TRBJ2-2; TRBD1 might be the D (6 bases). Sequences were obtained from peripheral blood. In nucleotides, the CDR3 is TGCGCCAGCAGCTTACGGACAGAACCGCCCGGGGAGCTGTTTTTT. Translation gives CASSLRTEPPGELFF.